Sequencing of this T cell receptor beta chain was carried out in a study of identifying expanded T cells in peripheral blood. Study observations and caveats: Technical replicates showed about 1.2 changed clones; two weeks about 16.4; four weeks 19. Roughly two-week clone count variance significantly increased as total template count grew.

With 5 bases clipped from V and 4 bases from J, the junction kept 3 bases outside the gene matches. The germline gives CDR1 LNHDA, CDR2 SQIVND (reference sequence). The CDR3 covers 13 residues. Assay: immunoSEQ multiplex PCR; the TCRdb copy retains only in-frame clones and omits some. The top ten clones hold 3% to 4% of a sample with about 54,000 clones, over 85% of them seen once. Healthy donors had no documented immune events, such as infections, while sampled. To note about this clone: Its antigen is unknown.

Specimen: blood. The sequence derives from a person aged 18 to 69 in good health. This sequence joins TRBV19 and TRBJ1-1, with TRBD1 identical over 8 bases. The CDR3 spells CASSVDRVTEAFF. The DNA of the CDR3 is TGTGCCAGTAGTGTGGACAGGGTCACTGAAGCTTTCTTT.